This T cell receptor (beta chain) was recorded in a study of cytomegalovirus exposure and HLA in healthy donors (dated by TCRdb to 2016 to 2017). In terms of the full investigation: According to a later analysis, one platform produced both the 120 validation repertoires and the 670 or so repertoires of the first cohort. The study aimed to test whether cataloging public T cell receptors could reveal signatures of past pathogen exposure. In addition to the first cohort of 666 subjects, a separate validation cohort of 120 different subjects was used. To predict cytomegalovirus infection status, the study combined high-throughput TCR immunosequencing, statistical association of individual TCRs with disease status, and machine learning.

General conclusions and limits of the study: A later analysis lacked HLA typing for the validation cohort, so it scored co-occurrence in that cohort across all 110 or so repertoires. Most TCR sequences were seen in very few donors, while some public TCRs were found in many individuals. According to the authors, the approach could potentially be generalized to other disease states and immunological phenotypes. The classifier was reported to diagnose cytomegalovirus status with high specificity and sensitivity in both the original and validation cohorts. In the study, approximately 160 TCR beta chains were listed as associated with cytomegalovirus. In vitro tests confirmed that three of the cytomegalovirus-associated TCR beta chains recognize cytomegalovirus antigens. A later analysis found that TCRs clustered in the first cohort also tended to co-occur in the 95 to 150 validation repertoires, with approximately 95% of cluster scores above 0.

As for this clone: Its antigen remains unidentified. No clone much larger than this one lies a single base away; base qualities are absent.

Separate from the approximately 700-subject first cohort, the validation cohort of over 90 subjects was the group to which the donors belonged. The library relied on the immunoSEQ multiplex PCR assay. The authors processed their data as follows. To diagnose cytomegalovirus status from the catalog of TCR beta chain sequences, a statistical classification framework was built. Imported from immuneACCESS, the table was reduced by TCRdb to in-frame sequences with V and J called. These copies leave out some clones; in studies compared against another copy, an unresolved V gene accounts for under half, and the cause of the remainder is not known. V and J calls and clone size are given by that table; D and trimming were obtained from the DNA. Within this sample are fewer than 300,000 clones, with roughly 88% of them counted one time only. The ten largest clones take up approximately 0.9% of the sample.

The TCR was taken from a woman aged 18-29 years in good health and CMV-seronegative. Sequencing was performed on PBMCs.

In nucleotides, the sequence is TGTGCCCTCCGGGCGGGGACAGGGAGGCGCACCGGGGAGCTGTTTTTT. It encodes CALRAGTGRRTGELFF. The rearrangement combines TRBV2 with TRBJ2-2; 9 central nucleotides agree with TRBD1. Compared with germline, V lacks 11 bases and J lacks 4 bases; bases without a gene match: 14. CDR1 SNHLY and CDR2 FYNNEI are derived from the germline V gene. From the cysteine through the phenylalanine, the CDR3 covers 16 amino acids. This entry keeps only the CDR3 DNA: 48 bases, framed from base 1.